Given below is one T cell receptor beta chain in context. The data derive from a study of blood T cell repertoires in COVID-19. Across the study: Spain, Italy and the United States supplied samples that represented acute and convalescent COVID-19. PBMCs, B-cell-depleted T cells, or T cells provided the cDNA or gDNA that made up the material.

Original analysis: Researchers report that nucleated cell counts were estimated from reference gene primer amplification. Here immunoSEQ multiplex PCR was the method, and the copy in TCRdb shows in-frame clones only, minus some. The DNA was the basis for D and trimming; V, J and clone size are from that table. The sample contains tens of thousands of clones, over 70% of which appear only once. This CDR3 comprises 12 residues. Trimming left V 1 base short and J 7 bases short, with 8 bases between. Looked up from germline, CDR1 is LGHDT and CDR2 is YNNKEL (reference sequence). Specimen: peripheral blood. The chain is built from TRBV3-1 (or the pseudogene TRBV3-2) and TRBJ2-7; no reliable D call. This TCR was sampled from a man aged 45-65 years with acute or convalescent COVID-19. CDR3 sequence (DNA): TGTGCCAGCAGCCAAGCCCCACTTGAGCAGTACTTC. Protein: CASSQAPLEQYF.